A selection of T cell receptor beta chains follows, all from one sample in a study of lymphopenia after photon versus proton radiotherapy. TCRdb's copy holds only in-frame clones and misses some; the assay was immunoSEQ multiplex PCR. The sample contains around 64,000 clones, around 90% of which appear only once. The specimen comprised peripheral blood, sampled from a patient treated with photon-based radiotherapy. The source is a woman aged 40 to 55 with cholangiocarcinoma. Each CDR3 is given with its conserved first and last residue. Fields, in order: V gene, clone size, D gene, J gene, CDR3 protein, CDR3 DNA. The D gene is left open where the match is weak. Clone size is not always given. Where it is, it says once, few, many or a class for expanded clones.

v_call: TRBV27
clone_size: .
d_call: .
j_call: TRBJ1-1
cdr3_aa: CASSSRVGRAFF
cdr3_nt: TGTGCCAGCAGTTCCAGGGTAGGTAGAGCTTTCTTT

v_call: TRBV6-4
clone_size: .
d_call: .
j_call: TRBJ1-1
cdr3_aa: CASTQDLGDTEAFF
cdr3_nt: TGTGCCAGCACCCAAGACCTAGGGGACACTGAAGCTTTCTTT

v_call: TRBV4-1
clone_size: .
d_call: .
j_call: TRBJ2-1
cdr3_aa: CASSPADPVSSYNEQFF
cdr3_nt: TGCGCCAGCAGCCCCGCCGACCCTGTGAGCTCCTACAATGAGCAGTTCTTC

v_call: TRBV6-1
clone_size: .
d_call: TRBD1
j_call: TRBJ1-2
cdr3_aa: CASSVPRTGHSYGYTF
cdr3_nt: TGTGCCAGCAGTGTCCCAAGGACAGGGCATAGCTATGGCTACACCTTC

v_call: TRBV7-9
clone_size: .
d_call: TRBD1
j_call: TRBJ2-1
cdr3_aa: CASTSWTGIPNEQFF
cdr3_nt: TGTGCCAGCACCTCTTGGACAGGGATCCCTAATGAGCAGTTCTTC

v_call: TRBV27
clone_size: .
d_call: .
j_call: TRBJ1-1
cdr3_aa: CASSSAPFSKMNTEAFF
cdr3_nt: TGTGCCAGCAGTTCCGCCCCATTTTCGAAGATGAACACTGAAGCTTTCTTT

v_call: TRBV19
clone_size: .
d_call: .
j_call: TRBJ1-5
cdr3_aa: CASSLLLSNQPQHF
cdr3_nt: TGTGCCAGTAGCCTCCTACTTAGCAATCAGCCCCAGCATTTT

v_call: TRBV27
clone_size: .
d_call: .
j_call: TRBJ2-2
cdr3_aa: CASSLSQGYTGELFF
cdr3_nt: TGTGCCAGCAGTTTATCACAGGGTTACACCGGGGAGCTGTTTTTT

v_call: TRBV2
clone_size: .
d_call: .
j_call: TRBJ1-1
cdr3_aa: CASSVRAPTNTEAFF
cdr3_nt: TGTGCCAGCAGTGTTAGGGCCCCCACGAACACTGAAGCTTTCTTT

v_call: TRBV4-2
clone_size: .
d_call: .
j_call: TRBJ2-2
cdr3_aa: CASSQDGGKLANTGELFF
cdr3_nt: TGTGCCAGCAGCCAAGATGGAGGGAAACTCGCGAACACCGGGGAGCTGTTTTTT

v_call: TRBV5-4
clone_size: few
d_call: .
j_call: TRBJ1-1
cdr3_aa: CASGLTAGYTEAFF
cdr3_nt: TGTGCCAGCGGACTCACCGCAGGGTACACTGAAGCTTTCTTT

v_call: TRBV27
clone_size: few
d_call: .
j_call: TRBJ1-1
cdr3_aa: CASRKREYDSEAFF
cdr3_nt: TGTGCCAGCAGGAAGAGGGAGTATGATTCTGAAGCTTTCTTT

v_call: TRBV7-8
clone_size: .
d_call: TRBD2
j_call: TRBJ2-1
cdr3_aa: CASSMGLAGSSYNEQFF
cdr3_nt: TGTGCCAGCAGCATGGGACTAGCGGGATCCTCCTACAATGAGCAGTTCTTC

v_call: TRBV28
clone_size: .
d_call: .
j_call: TRBJ2-7
cdr3_aa: CASSLIGVGETYEQYF
cdr3_nt: TGTGCCAGCAGTTTAATAGGAGTGGGGGAGACCTACGAGCAGTACTTC

v_call: TRBV6-5
clone_size: .
d_call: TRBD1
j_call: TRBJ2-7
cdr3_aa: CATKGGQGGYEQYF
cdr3_nt: TGTGCCACAAAAGGGGGACAGGGGGGGTACGAGCAGTACTTC

v_call: TRBV10-3
clone_size: .
d_call: .
j_call: TRBJ1-5
cdr3_aa: CAISEGRNSNQPQHF
cdr3_nt: TGTGCCATCAGTGAAGGTAGAAATAGCAATCAGCCCCAGCATTTT

v_call: TRBV28
clone_size: .
d_call: .
j_call: TRBJ1-2
cdr3_aa: CASSLVGRYGYTF
cdr3_nt: TGTGCCAGCAGTTTAGTGGGGAGGTATGGCTACACCTTC

v_call: TRBV27
clone_size: .
d_call: .
j_call: TRBJ1-1
cdr3_aa: CASSFSKSTEAFF
cdr3_nt: TGTGCCAGCAGTTTCTCGAAGTCCACTGAAGCTTTCTTT

v_call: TRBV9
clone_size: .
d_call: .
j_call: TRBJ1-1
cdr3_aa: CASSVLQENTEAFF
cdr3_nt: TGTGCCAGCAGCGTTTTGCAGGAGAACACTGAAGCTTTCTTT

v_call: TRBV4-3
clone_size: .
d_call: TRBD2
j_call: TRBJ2-7
cdr3_aa: CASSQRTSGRYEQYF
cdr3_nt: TGCGCCAGCAGCCAGAGGACTAGCGGGAGGTACGAGCAGTACTTC